This entry lists 27 T cell receptor beta chains sequenced from one sample in a study of response to subunit inactivated influenza vaccine. TCRdb called the RT-PCR reads again in MiXCR, with one record for every CDR3 protein. The sample has hundreds of thousands of distinct CDR3 sequences, about 11% seen once. The sample consisted of PBMCs from blood, taken on the day of vaccination. The receptors were sampled from a man aged 45-60 years who received an inactivated influenza vaccine.

The V call is TRBV20-1, the J call TRBJ2-3; 16 bases are shared with TRBD2. The CDR3 loop spans 19 amino acids. V gave up 3 bases and J gave up 6 bases; unmatched junction bases: 15. The germline V gene has CDR1 DFQATT and CDR2 SNEGSKA (reference sequence). Here the CDR3 DNA reads TGCAGTGCTAGGACAACCGGGACTAGCGGGAGGGCCGGAGTGGATACGCAGTATTTT. Protein product: CSARTTGTSGRAGVDTQYF.

A remark on this clonotype: Just one base apart from a much larger clone, this may be a read error. The rearrangement joins TRBV9 to TRBJ2-5, with D perhaps being TRBD1 or TRBD2 (5 bases each). The CDR3 length is 15 residues. Germline loops: CDR1 SGDLS, CDR2 YYNGEE. The CDR3 protein is CATSPMGRVQETQYF. The CDR3 DNA reads TGTGCCACCAGCCCAATGGGACGGGTACAAGAGACCCAGTACTTC.

V usage is TRBV5-1 and J usage is TRBJ2-5; D ambiguous. The V gene lost 4 bases and the J gene lost 2 bases, with 15 bases spanning the gap. Germline loops: CDR1 SGHRS, CDR2 YFSETQ. The CDR3 has 15 amino acids. The CDR3 DNA reads as TGCGCCAGCAGCCCGAGACAACCTCTACAAGAGACCCAGTACTTC. This gives the protein CASSPRQPLQETQYF.

This clonotype was counted at least ten times. The CDR3 loop reads CASSLIIRDTQYF. CDR3 in DNA: TGTGCCAGCAGTTTGATAATCCGAGATACGCAGTATTTT. The rearrangement links TRBV12-3 or TRBV12-4 to TRBJ2-3; no reliable D call. With 3 bases removed from V and 5 bases from J, the gap between germline ends came to 9 bases. The CDR3 is made up of 13 amino acids.

This rearrangement joins TRBV20-1 to TRBJ2-3; 8 bases are a match to TRBD1. The CDR3 runs to 14 residues. The V and J ends lost 5 bases and 1 base, in that order; junction bases with no gene match: 5. In germline, CDR1 is DFQATT, CDR2 SNEGSKA (reference sequence). CDR3 protein: CSAARGRGTDTQYF. In DNA form, the CDR3 reads TGCAGTGCTGCCAGGGGGCGCGGCACAGATACGCAGTATTTT.

This chain joins TRBV15 and TRBJ2-5; unclear D gene. The CDR3 sequence is 14 residues long. V lost 0 bases, J lost 5 bases, and 10 bases lay in between. The germline gives CDR1 LNHNV, CDR2 YYDKDF (reference sequence). DNA for the CDR3: TGTGCCACCAGCAGAGAAGGGATGCTCGAGACCCAGTACTTC. This sequence encodes CATSREGMLETQYF.

This clonotype occurred a few times. The V call is TRBV12-3 or TRBV12-4, the J call TRBJ2-7; D not certain. There are 12 residues in the CDR3. V lost 6 bases and J lost 3, with 9 bases in between. CDR3 sequence: CASRFQIYEQYF. The CDR3 nucleotides read TGTGCCAGCAGGTTCCAGATCTACGAGCAGTACTTC.

This clonotype was seen only a few times. The chain uses TRBV6-1 and TRBJ2-3, with TRBD2 identical over 12 bases. Germline CDR1 and CDR2: MNHNS and SASEGT. There are 16 residues in the CDR3. V lost 5 bases and J lost 2; bases outside the gene matches: 5. The CDR3 loop reads CASSPLAGGDTDTQYF. The CDR3 DNA reads TGTGCCAGCAGTCCGCTAGCGGGAGGGGACACAGATACGCAGTATTTT.

In its sample, this clonotype was seen many times. The V and J genes are TRBV4-1 and TRBJ2-4, with a weak D call TRBD1 (5 bases). Trimming stripped 3 bases from V and 0 bases from J, with 12 bases between. Germline assignment: CDR1 MGHRA and CDR2 YSYEKL. The CDR3 length is 16 residues. The CDR3 nucleotides read TGCGCCAGCAGCCAGGTTCAGGGTTTAGCCAAAAACATTCAGTACTTC. It is translated as CASSQVQGLAKNIQYF.

This clonotype was observed many times. The V call is TRBV28, the J call TRBJ1-5; the D is unclear. Looked up from germline, CDR1 is MDHEN and CDR2 is SYDVKM. The CDR3 contains 15 residues. Trimming pared 6 bases from V and 6 bases from J, leaving 18 bases between. The CDR3 DNA follows: TGTGCCAGCAGCCCGCCCCTCGGGGAGATTCAGCCCCAGCATTTT. Translation: CASSPPLGEIQPQHF.

The CDR3 DNA reads TGCAGTGCTAGCCGTGTCCCCAGGGGGGCCACAGATACGCAGTATTTT. Encoded protein: CSASRVPRGATDTQYF. The V call is TRBV20-1, the J call TRBJ2-3; D perhaps matches TRBD1 (7 bases). The CDR3 has 16 amino acids. Per germline, CDR1 DFQATT and CDR2 SNEGSKA (reference sequence). Trimming shortened V by 3 bases and J by 2 bases, and 18 bases separated the two germline ends.

This clonotype was detected a few times. This chain links TRBV7-2 with TRBJ2-5; no clear D. The CDR3 has 11 amino acids. V was clipped by 7 bases and J by 5 bases, with 8 bases between them. Germline-derived CDR1 and CDR2 are SGHTA and FQGNSA. The CDR3 DNA is TGTGCCAGCACCAATATCGAGACCCAGTACTTC. This sequence encodes CASTNIETQYF.

The chain carries TRBV10-3 and TRBJ2-7; possibly TRBD1 for D (5 bases). The ends were cut back, 5 bases at V and 3 bases at J, with 14 bases in the middle. The CDR3 consists of 14 residues. CDR1 and CDR2 from the germline V gene are ENHRY and SYGVKD. The CDR3: CAISPTVLDYEQYF. The CDR3 nucleotides are TGTGCCATCAGTCCGACAGTCCTTGACTACGAGCAGTACTTC.

The chain carries TRBV7-9 and TRBJ1-2, with a possible D match to TRBD1 (5 bases). V was trimmed by 4 bases and J by 2 bases, leaving 11 bases between them. The CDR3 is 14 residues long. Germline V gene sequence: CDR1 SEHNR, CDR2 FQNEAQ (reference sequence). The CDR3 reads CASSSSTENYGYTF. The CDR3 DNA reads as TGTGCCAGCAGCTCCTCGACAGAAAACTATGGCTACACCTTC.

The sample holds a few counts of this clonotype. V gene TRBV12-3 or TRBV12-4 combines with J gene TRBJ1-1; unclear D gene. The CDR3 covers 12 residues. The V and J ends lost 5 bases and 6 bases respectively, with 10 bases between them. The CDR3 reads CASSLISPEAFF. CDR3 in DNA: TGTGCCAGCAGTCTCATAAGCCCTGAAGCTTTCTTT.

This rearrangement joins TRBV15 to TRBJ2-3; 14 bases are shared with TRBD2. The germline CDR1 and CDR2 sequences are LNHNV and YYDKDF (reference sequence). Trimming at V came to 3 bases and at J to 5 bases, leaving 4 bases not matched to a gene. There are 16 residues in the CDR3. The CDR3 nucleotides read TGTGCCACCAGCAGGGGACTAGCGGGAGACAGAGATACGCAGTATTTT. Translation gives CATSRGLAGDRDTQYF. Full variable domain (missing parts from reference TRBV15 and TRBJ2-3): DAMVIQNPRYQVTQFGKPVTLSCSQTLNHNVMYWYQQKSSQAPKLLFHYYDKDFNNEADTPDNFQSRRPNTSFCFLDIRSPGLGDTAMYLCATSRGLAGDRDTQYFGPGTRLTVL.

There are a few counts of this clonotype. CDR3 in DNA: TGTGCCACCAGCGGGTGGGACAGGGGCGAAAGTGAAAAACTGTTTTTT. It yields the protein CATSGWDRGESEKLFF. This rearrangement joins TRBV15 to TRBJ1-4, with 10 bases identical to TRBD1. Germline lookup yields CDR1 LNHNV and CDR2 YYDKDF (reference sequence). The CDR3 is made up of 16 amino acids. V lost 5 bases, J lost 7 bases, and 10 bases stayed unmatched.

This clonotype was observed a few times. This chain links TRBV15 with TRBJ2-4, with a possible D match to TRBD1 (6 bases). This CDR3 comprises 16 residues. The V gene lost 2 bases and the J gene lost 0 bases, with 11 bases spanning the gap. Germline-derived CDR1 and CDR2 are LNHNV and YYDKDF (reference sequence). CDR3 DNA: TGTGCCACCAGCAGAACCGGGACACTAGCCAAAAACATTCAGTACTTC. It specifies CATSRTGTLAKNIQYF.

The chain joins TRBV11-2 to TRBJ2-5; 7 bases align to TRBD2. With 5 bases clipped from V and 6 bases from J, the junction kept 12 bases outside the gene matches. Germline assignment: CDR1 SGHAT and CDR2 FQNNGV. The CDR3 contains 15 residues. The CDR3 sequence is CASSPLHSGGQTQYF. CDR3 coding DNA: TGTGCCAGCAGCCCCCTCCATTCGGGGGGTCAGACCCAGTACTTC.

This clonotype was picked up a small number of times. This chain links TRBV5-1 with TRBJ2-1, with 11 bases aligning to TRBD1. The junction had 5 bases not matched to a gene; V was cut back by 5 bases and J by 4 bases. The germline CDR1 and CDR2 sequences are SGHRS and YFSETQ. This CDR3 contains 15 residues. CDR3 DNA sequence: TGCGCCAGCAGAACGGGACAGGGGGATTACAATGAGCAGTTCTTC. This encodes CASRTGQGDYNEQFF.

In DNA form, the CDR3 reads TGTGCCAGCAGCACGCAAGCCCGGGGTGAGCAGTTCTTC. Its protein product is CASSTQARGEQFF. The rearrangement links TRBV9 to TRBJ2-1; D may be TRBD2 (5 bases). Trimming removed 4 bases at V and 9 bases at J, with 14 bases between. The germline CDR1 and CDR2 sequences are SGDLS and YYNGEE. This CDR3 is 13 amino acids long.

The chain combines TRBV5-1 with TRBJ1-6; D gene uncertain. V dropped 3 bases and J dropped 14 bases, with 12 bases sitting between them. This CDR3 spans 12 amino acids. In germline, CDR1 is SGHRS, CDR2 YFSETQ. CDR3 residues: CASSWDREALHF. The CDR3 DNA reads TGCGCCAGCAGCTGGGATCGAGAGGCCCTCCACTTT. The whole variable domain, filled in from reference TRBV5-1 and TRBJ1-6, reads KAGVTQTPRYLIKTRGQQVTLSCSPISGHRSVSWYQQTPGQGLQFLFEYFSETQRNKGNFPGRFSGRQFSNSRSEMNVSTLELGDSALYLCASSWDREALHFGNGTRLTVT.

In its sample, this clonotype was seen a few times. V usage is TRBV5-1 and J usage is TRBJ2-6; D unclear. Deletions cut 4 bases from V and 0 bases from J, with 5 bases between. Germline CDR1 is SGHRS and CDR2 is YFSETQ. The CDR3 is made up of 14 amino acids. The CDR3 nucleotides are TGCGCCAGCAGCGCAACCTCTGGGGCCAACGTCCTGACTTTC. This gives the protein CASSATSGANVLTF.

This clonotype was counted only a few times. V usage is TRBV3-1 and J usage is TRBJ2-4; 8 bases match TRBD2. The germline V gene has CDR1 LGHDT and CDR2 YNNKEL (reference sequence). The ends lost 0 bases at V and 0 bases at J; junction bases unmatched: 4. The length of the CDR3 is 17 residues. CDR3 nucleotide sequence: TGTGCCAGCAGCCAAGAGGGGCTAGCGGGAGCCAAAAACATTCAGTACTTC. Its protein is CASSQEGLAGAKNIQYF.

CDR3 coding DNA: TGTGCCAGCAGTCACGGACAGGGCGAACCCTCTGGGGCCAACGTCCTGACTTTC. As protein: CASSHGQGEPSGANVLTF. The chain employs TRBV12-3 or TRBV12-4 and TRBJ2-6; 8 bases fit TRBD1. The CDR3 loop spans 18 amino acids. Trimming took 5 bases from V and 0 from J; bases not matched to a gene: 9.

The CDR3 loop is CSVLQAYEQYF. In DNA form, the CDR3 reads TGCAGCGTCCTCCAGGCCTACGAGCAGTACTTC. J is TRBJ2-7 and V is TRBV29-1; D is unresolved. Trimming pared 6 bases from V and 2 bases from J, leaving 8 bases between. This CDR3 spans 11 amino acids. CDR1 and CDR2 (germline): SQVTM, ANQGSEA.

This clonotype was seen only a few times. The CDR3 protein is CAISQAGTGGVETQYF. Written as DNA, the CDR3 is TGTGCCATCAGTCAAGCCGGGACTGGCGGGGTAGAGACCCAGTACTTC. The rearrangement links TRBV10-3 to TRBJ2-5; D possibly corresponds to TRBD2 (6 bases). The CDR3 length is 16 residues. Germline values: CDR1 ENHRY, CDR2 SYGVKD. V lost 5 bases, J lost 4 bases, and 20 bases lay in between.